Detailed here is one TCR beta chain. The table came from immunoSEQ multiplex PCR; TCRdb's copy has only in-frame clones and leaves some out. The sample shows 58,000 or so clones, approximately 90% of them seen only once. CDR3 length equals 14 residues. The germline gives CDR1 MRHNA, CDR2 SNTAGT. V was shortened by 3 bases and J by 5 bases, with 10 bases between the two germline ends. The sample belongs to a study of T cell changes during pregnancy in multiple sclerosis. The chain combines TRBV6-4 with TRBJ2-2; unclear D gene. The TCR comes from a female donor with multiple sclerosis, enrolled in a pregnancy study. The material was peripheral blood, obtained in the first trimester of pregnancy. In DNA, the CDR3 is TGTGCCAGCAGTGAAGGTCAGGCTACCGGGGAGCTGTTTTTT. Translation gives CASSEGQATGELFF.